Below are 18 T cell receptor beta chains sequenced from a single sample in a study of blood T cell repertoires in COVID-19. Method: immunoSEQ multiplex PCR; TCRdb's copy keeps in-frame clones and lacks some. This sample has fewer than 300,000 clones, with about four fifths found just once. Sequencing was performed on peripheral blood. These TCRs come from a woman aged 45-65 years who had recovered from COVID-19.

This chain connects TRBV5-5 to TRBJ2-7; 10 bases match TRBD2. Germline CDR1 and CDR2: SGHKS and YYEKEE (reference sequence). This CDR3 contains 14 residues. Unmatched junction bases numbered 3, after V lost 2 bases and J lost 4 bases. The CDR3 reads CASSFQAGGYEQYF. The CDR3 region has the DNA TGTGCCAGCAGCTTCCAAGCGGGAGGGTACGAGCAGTACTTC.

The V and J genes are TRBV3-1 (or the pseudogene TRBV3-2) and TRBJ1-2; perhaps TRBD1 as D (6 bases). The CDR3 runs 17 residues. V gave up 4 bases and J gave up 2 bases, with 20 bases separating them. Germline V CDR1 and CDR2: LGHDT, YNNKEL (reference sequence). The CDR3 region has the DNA TGTGCCAGCAGCCCATCGACAGGCCCGAGTGGGAACTATGGCTACACCTTC. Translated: CASSPSTGPSGNYGYTF.

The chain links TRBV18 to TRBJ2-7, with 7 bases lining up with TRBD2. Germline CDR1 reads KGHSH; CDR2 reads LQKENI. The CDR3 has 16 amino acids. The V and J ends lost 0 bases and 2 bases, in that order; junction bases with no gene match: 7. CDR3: CASSPPRGELAYEQYF. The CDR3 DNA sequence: TGTGCCAGCTCACCACCCCGGGGGGAGCTGGCCTACGAGCAGTACTTC.

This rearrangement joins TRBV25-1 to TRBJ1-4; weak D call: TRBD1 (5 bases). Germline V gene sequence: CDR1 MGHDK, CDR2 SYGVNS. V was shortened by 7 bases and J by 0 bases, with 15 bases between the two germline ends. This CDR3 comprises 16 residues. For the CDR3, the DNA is TGTGCCAGCACCTCGGACACCTTTGCAACTAATGAAAAACTGTTTTTT. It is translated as CASTSDTFATNEKLFF.

CDR3 in amino acids: CASSLGLYSTDTQYF. The CDR3 coding sequence is TGTGCCAGCAGCTTAGGACTCTACAGCACAGATACGCAGTATTTT. The chain joins TRBV7-9 to TRBJ2-3; D is uncertain. The CDR3 is 15 residues long. Trimming took 1 base from V and 0 from J, leaving 8 bases between them. Germline CDR1 is SEHNR and CDR2 is FQNEAQ (reference sequence).

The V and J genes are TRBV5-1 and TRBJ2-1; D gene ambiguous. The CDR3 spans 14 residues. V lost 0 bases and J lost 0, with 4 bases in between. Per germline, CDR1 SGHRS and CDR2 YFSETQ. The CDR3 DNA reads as TGCGCCAGCAGCTTGGACGGCTCCTACAATGAGCAGTTCTTC. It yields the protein CASSLDGSYNEQFF.

The CDR3 loop reads CASSPRTGELFF. For the CDR3, the DNA is TGTGCCAGCAGTCCCAGGACAGGGGAGCTGTTTTTT. V is TRBV6-2 or TRBV6-3 and J is TRBJ2-2, with D maybe TRBD1 (5 bases). V dropped 5 bases and J dropped 8 bases, with 9 bases sitting between them. The CDR3 totals 12 residues. Per germline, CDR1 MNHEY and CDR2 SVGEGT.

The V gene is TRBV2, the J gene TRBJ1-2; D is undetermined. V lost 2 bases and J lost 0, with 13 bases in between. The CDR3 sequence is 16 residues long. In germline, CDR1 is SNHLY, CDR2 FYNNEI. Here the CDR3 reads CASSERGTQTNYGYTF. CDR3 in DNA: TGTGCCAGCAGTGAACGGGGTACACAGACTAACTATGGCTACACCTTC.

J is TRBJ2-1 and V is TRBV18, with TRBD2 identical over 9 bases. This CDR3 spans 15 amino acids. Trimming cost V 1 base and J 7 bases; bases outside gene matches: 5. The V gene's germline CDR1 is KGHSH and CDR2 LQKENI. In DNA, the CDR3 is TGTGCCAGCTCACCACTAGCGGGAGCGTCGAATGAGCAGTTCTTC. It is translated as CASSPLAGASNEQFF.

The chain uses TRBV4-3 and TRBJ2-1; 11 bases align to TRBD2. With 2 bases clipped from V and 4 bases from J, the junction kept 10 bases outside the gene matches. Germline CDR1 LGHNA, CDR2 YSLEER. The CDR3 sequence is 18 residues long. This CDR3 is CASSQMERGTSGYNEQFF. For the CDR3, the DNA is TGCGCCAGCAGCCAAATGGAAAGAGGGACTAGCGGTTACAATGAGCAGTTCTTC.

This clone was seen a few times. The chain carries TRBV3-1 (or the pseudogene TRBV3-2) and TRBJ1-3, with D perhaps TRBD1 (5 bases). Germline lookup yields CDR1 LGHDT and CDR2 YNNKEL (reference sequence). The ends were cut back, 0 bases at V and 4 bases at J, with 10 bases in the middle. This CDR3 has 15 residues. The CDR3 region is CASSQDRAGGNTIYF. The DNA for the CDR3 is TGTGCCAGCAGCCAAGACAGGGCGGGAGGAAACACCATATATTTT.

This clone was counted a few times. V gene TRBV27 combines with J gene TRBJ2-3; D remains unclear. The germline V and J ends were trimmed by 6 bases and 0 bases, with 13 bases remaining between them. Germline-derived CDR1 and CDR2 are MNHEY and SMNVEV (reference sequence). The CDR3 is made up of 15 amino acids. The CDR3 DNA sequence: TGTGCCAGCAGCCGCCAACTCGATAGCACAGATACGCAGTATTTT. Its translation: CASSRQLDSTDTQYF.

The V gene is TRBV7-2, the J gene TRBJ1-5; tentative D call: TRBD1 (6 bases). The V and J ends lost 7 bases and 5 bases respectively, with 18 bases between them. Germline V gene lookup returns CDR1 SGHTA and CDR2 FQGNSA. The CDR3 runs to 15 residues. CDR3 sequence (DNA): TGTGCCAGCACCGTGGGGGGGGCTGGATATCAGCCCCAGCATTTT. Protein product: CASTVGGAGYQPQHF.

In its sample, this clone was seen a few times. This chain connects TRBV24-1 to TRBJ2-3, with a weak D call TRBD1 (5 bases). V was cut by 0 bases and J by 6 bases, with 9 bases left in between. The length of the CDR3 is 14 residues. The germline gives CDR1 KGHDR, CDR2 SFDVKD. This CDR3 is CATSDLRRDDTQYF. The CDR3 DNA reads TGTGCCACCAGTGATTTGCGCAGGGATGATACGCAGTATTTT.

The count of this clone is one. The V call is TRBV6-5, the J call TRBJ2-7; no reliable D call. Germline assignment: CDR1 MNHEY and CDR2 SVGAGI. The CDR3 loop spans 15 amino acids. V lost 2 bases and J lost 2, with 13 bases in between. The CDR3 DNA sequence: TGTGCCAGCAGTTACAACGGTGTCGCAACCTACGAGCAGTACTTC. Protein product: CASSYNGVATYEQYF.

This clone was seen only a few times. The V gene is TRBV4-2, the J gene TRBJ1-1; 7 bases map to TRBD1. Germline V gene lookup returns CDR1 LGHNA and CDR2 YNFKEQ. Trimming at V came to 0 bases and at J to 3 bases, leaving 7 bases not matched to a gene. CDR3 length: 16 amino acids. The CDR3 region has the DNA TGTGCCAGCAGCCAAGATCAGCGGCAGGGGGACACTGAAGCTTTCTTT. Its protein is CASSQDQRQGDTEAFF.

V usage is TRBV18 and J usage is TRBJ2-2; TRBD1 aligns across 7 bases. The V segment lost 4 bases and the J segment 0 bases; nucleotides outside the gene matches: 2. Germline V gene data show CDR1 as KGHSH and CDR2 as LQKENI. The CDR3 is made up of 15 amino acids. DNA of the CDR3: TGTGCCAGCTCACGAGACAGGGCGAACACCGGGGAGCTGTTTTTT. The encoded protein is CASSRDRANTGELFF.

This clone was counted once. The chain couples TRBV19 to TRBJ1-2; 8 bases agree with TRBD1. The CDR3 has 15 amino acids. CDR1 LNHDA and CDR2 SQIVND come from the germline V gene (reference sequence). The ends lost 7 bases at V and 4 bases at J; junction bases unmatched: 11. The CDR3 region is CASKLGTGGVYGYTF. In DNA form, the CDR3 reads TGTGCCAGTAAGCTTGGGACAGGTGGGGTCTATGGCTACACCTTC. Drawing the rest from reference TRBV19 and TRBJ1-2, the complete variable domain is DGGITQSPKYLFRKEGQNVTLSCEQNLNHDAMYWYRQDPGQGLRLIYYSQIVNDFQKGDIAEGYSVSREKKESFPLTVTSAQKNPTAFYLCASKLGTGGVYGYTFGSGTRLTVV.